This T cell receptor (beta chain) was observed in a study of regulatory T cells in long-lasting Graves disease. Across the study: Antithyroid drugs had been taken by newly diagnosed Graves' patients for under 3 months.

Researchers made TCR beta libraries by using iRepertoire HTBI primers and running Arm-PCR on CDR3 regions. TCRdb used MiXCR to reprocess the multiplex PCR reads, holding one entry per CDR3 protein. The data hold 450,000 to 600,000 distinct CDR3 sequences, with about 13% observed a single time. There are 10 residues in the CDR3. Germline values: CDR1 DFQATT, CDR2 SNEGSKA (reference sequence). This clonotype showed up just a few times. The time point: newly diagnosed GD, antithyroid drugs for less than 3 months. PBMCs provided the RNA from which the TCR library was made. These data also formed part of another study, on T cells in Graves' hyperthyroidism and ophthalmopathy. This second study says: A first-round RT-PCR of the TCR CDR3 used the HTBI primer set.

This TCR was recovered from a man aged 25 to 45 with Graves disease. The chain has TRBV20-1 and TRBJ2-5, with D perhaps TRBD1 or TRBD2 (5 bases each). This specimen was peripheral blood mononuclear cells (PBMCs), taken at new diagnosis, from a patient treated with antithyroid drugs. CDR3 residues: CSSRGETQYF. The CDR3 DNA sequence: TGCTCCTCGAGGGGAGAGACCCAGTACTTC.